This passage covers 18 T cell receptor beta chains from one sample sequenced in a study of response to subunit inactivated influenza vaccine. TCRdb reprocessed the RT-PCR reads via MiXCR and lists one record per CDR3 protein. The sample has fewer than 750,000 distinct CDR3 sequences, 12% to 15% seen once. The sequencing here drew on PBMCs from blood, taken 12 days after vaccination. Source of these receptors: a man aged 50-59 years who received an inactivated influenza vaccine.

This clonotype has just a few counts. The rearrangement joins TRBV6-1 to TRBJ2-5; a possible D gene is TRBD2 (7 bases). The CDR3 runs to 14 residues. V lost 6 bases and J lost 6, with 17 bases in between. Germline-derived CDR1 and CDR2 are MNHNS and SASEGT. The CDR3 nucleotides read TGTGCCAGCAGACATACGGGGGGCAGGAAGACCCAGTACTTC. Translated, it gives CASRHTGGRKTQYF.

The chain uses TRBV25-1 and TRBJ1-4, with D hard to call. There are 13 residues in the CDR3. Trimming removed 3 bases from V and 6 bases from J, with 8 bases in between. Germline values: CDR1 MGHDK, CDR2 SYGVNS. CDR3 loop: CASSDPLDEKLFF. CDR3 nucleotide sequence: TGTGCCAGCAGTGATCCGCTTGATGAAAAACTGTTTTTT.

V gene TRBV11-2 combines with J gene TRBJ2-3; 14 nucleotides agree with TRBD2. The V gene's germline CDR1 is SGHAT and CDR2 FQNNGV. This CDR3 contains 15 residues. V trimming: 6 bases; J trimming: 9 bases; junction bases outside the gene matches: 8. Here the CDR3 reads CASSRTSGRKITQYF. CDR3 sequence (DNA): TGTGCCAGCAGTCGGACTAGCGGGAGGAAGATAACGCAGTATTTT.

This clonotype was observed a few times. V is TRBV7-2 and J is TRBJ2-3; D might be TRBD2 (6 bases). V was clipped by 1 base and J by 4 bases, with 12 bases between them. This CDR3 has 15 residues. Germline-derived CDR1 and CDR2 are SGHTA and FQGNSA. CDR3: CASSLGVGRSDTQYF. The CDR3 DNA is TGTGCCAGCAGCTTAGGGGTAGGGAGGTCAGATACGCAGTATTTT.

This clonotype was observed many times. This chain connects TRBV19 to TRBJ1-5, with D hard to call. The V and J ends lost 3 bases and 0 bases respectively, with 6 bases between them. Germline assignment: CDR1 LNHDA and CDR2 SQIVND (reference sequence). The CDR3 contains 14 residues. CDR3: CASSMDGSNQPQHF. CDR3 coding DNA: TGTGCCAGTAGTATGGATGGTAGCAATCAGCCCCAGCATTTT.

This clonotype appeared a few times. The chain uses TRBV5-1 and TRBJ2-3; possible D gene TRBD2, 6 bases. Trimming stripped 5 bases from V and 2 bases from J, with 9 bases between. From germline, CDR1 is SGHRS and CDR2 YFSETQ. CDR3 length: 13 amino acids. CDR3 sequence: CASREGSTDTQYF. The CDR3 DNA reads as TGCGCCAGCAGGGAGGGGTCCACAGATACGCAGTATTTT.

CDR3 protein: CSALPQRLTDTQYF. Written as DNA, the CDR3 is TGCAGTGCTCTGCCCCAGAGACTCACAGATACGCAGTATTTT. The rearrangement links TRBV20-1 to TRBJ2-3; D is undetermined. The CDR3 runs 14 residues. Germline values: CDR1 DFQATT, CDR2 SNEGSKA (reference sequence). The V and J ends lost 5 bases and 2 bases respectively, with 14 bases between them.

This clonotype has only a few counts. The chain couples TRBV7-2 to TRBJ2-4, with D perhaps matching TRBD1 (5 bases). Germline V gene lookup returns CDR1 SGHTA and CDR2 FQGNSA. The CDR3 runs 14 residues. Deletions cut 1 base from V and 1 base from J, with 5 bases between. The CDR3 here is CASSLDRAKNIQYF. The CDR3 nucleotides are TGTGCCAGCAGCTTAGACAGGGCCAAAAACATTCAGTACTTC.

The V gene is TRBV6-5, the J gene TRBJ2-2; maybe TRBD1 (6 bases). V was shortened by 4 bases and J by 1 base, with 16 bases between the two germline ends. This CDR3 is 17 amino acids long. Per the germline V gene, CDR1 is MNHEY and CDR2 is SVGAGI. The CDR3 DNA reads as TGTGCCAGCAGTTCAACAGGGTTCTTCTTGAACACCGGGGAGCTGTTTTTT. The encoded protein is CASSSTGFFLNTGELFF.

This clonotype was found many times. The junction departs from germline at one end; a sequencing error may be responsible. This chain links TRBV7-7 with TRBJ2-2, with 8 positions matching TRBD1. This CDR3 contains 14 residues. CDR1 and CDR2 (germline): SSHAT, FNYEAQ (reference sequence). This CDR3 is CASSLRQGTGELFF. The CDR3 DNA is TGTGCTAGCAGCCTACGACAGGGGACCGGGGAGCTGTTTTTT.

This clonotype was seen a handful of times. The chain carries TRBV7-3 and TRBJ2-3, with D possibly TRBD2 on 6 matching bases. CDR3 length equals 14 residues. Germline V CDR1 and CDR2: SGHTA, FQGTGA. V dropped 2 bases and J dropped 2 bases, with 8 bases sitting between them. Here the CDR3 DNA reads TGTGCCAGCAGCTTAGCTAGCGACACAGATACGCAGTATTTT. Its translation: CASSLASDTDTQYF.

This clonotype has at least ten counts. The CDR3, as DNA: TGTGCCAGCAGTCCAATTCTTCAGGGGGCATCAGATACGCAGTATTTT. Residues: CASSPILQGASDTQYF. The V call is TRBV28, the J call TRBJ2-3, with 8 bases aligning to TRBD1. V shed 5 bases and J 4 bases; nucleotides not matched to a gene: 11. Germline CDR1 and CDR2: MDHEN and SYDVKM. This CDR3 comprises 16 residues.

This clonotype occurred a few times. The chain joins TRBV12-3 or TRBV12-4 to TRBJ1-1, with 12 bases matching TRBD1. Trimming took 6 bases from V and 1 from J; bases not matched to a gene: 15. The CDR3 sequence is 19 residues long. This CDR3 is CASSSRPGTGGAANTEAFF. In nucleotides, the CDR3 is TGTGCCAGCAGCTCCCGTCCCGGGACAGGGGGCGCGGCGAACACTGAAGCTTTCTTT.

The sample holds a few counts of this clonotype. The V call is TRBV6-5, the J call TRBJ1-2; D ambiguous. The germline gives CDR1 MNHEY, CDR2 SVGAGI. V was cut by 0 bases and J by 3 bases, with 11 bases left in between. The length of the CDR3 is 15 residues. The CDR3 loop reads CASSYSWEEDYGYTF. The DNA for the CDR3 is TGTGCCAGCAGTTACTCCTGGGAGGAGGACTATGGCTACACCTTC.

In this sample, this clonotype turned up once. A clone one base away is much larger, so this may be a read error. The chain couples TRBV29-1 to TRBJ2-3, with D uncertain. The length of the CDR3 is 11 residues. Germline CDR1 SQVTM, CDR2 ANQGSEA. V dropped 8 bases and J dropped 3 bases, with 9 bases sitting between them. DNA for the CDR3: TGCAGCCCTCTGGTTACAGATACGCAGTATTTT. As protein: CSPLVTDTQYF.

V gene TRBV29-1 combines with J gene TRBJ2-2, with D unresolved. V was trimmed by 4 bases and J by 2 bases, leaving 11 bases between them. This CDR3 is built from 14 residues. The germline CDR1 and CDR2 sequences are SQVTM and ANQGSEA. CDR3 sequence: CSVVLWANTGELFF. The DNA for the CDR3 is TGCAGCGTTGTTCTCTGGGCCAACACCGGGGAGCTGTTTTTT.

This clonotype was counted a few times. This chain joins TRBV12-3 or TRBV12-4 and TRBJ2-7, with D tentatively TRBD1 or TRBD2 (5 bases each). The CDR3 is 15 amino acids. The V end lost 1 base, the J end lost 0 bases, and 10 bases lay between the germline ends. The DNA of the CDR3 is TGTGCCAGCAGTTTAGGATGGGGGAACTCCTACGAGCAGTACTTC. It codes for CASSLGWGNSYEQYF.

Many counts were recorded for this clonotype. CDR3 in amino acids: CASSSEPGQIFYGYTF. CDR3 in DNA: TGTGCCAGCAGCTCCGAGCCGGGACAGATCTTTTATGGCTACACCTTC. The rearrangement links TRBV5-5 to TRBJ1-2; 7 nucleotides agree with TRBD1. Germline assignment: CDR1 SGHKS and CDR2 YYEKEE (reference sequence). The CDR3 is 16 amino acids. V was pared by 3 bases and J by 5 bases, with 13 bases of the junction left unmatched.